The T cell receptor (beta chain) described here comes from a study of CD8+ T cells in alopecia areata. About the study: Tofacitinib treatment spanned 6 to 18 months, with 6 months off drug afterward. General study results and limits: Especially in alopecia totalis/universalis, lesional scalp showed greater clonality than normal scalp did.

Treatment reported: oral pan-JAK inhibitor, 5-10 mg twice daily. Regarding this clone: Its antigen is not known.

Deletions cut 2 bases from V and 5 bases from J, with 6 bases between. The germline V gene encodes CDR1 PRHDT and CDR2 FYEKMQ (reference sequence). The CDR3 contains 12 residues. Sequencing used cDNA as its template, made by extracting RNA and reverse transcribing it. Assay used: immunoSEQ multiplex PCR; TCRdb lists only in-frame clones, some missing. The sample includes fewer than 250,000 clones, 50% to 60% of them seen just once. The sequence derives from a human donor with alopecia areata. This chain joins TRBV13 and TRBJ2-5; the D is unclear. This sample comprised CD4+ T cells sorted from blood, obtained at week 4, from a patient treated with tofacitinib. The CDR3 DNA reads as TGTGCCAGCAGCTTAACTACGGAGACCCAGTACTTC. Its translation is CASSLTTETQYF.